This record looks at one TCR beta chain sequence and its context. The study sampled blood at baseline, cycle 4 day 1, and cycle 7 day 1. This entry is derived from a study of OX40 agonist ivuxolimab in advanced cancers. Study-level background: Patients in the trial were receiving intravenous ivuxolimab every 2 weeks, at doses of 0.01 to 10 mg/kg.

Produced via immunoSEQ multiplex PCR; TCRdb's table is partial and in-frame only. Among about 61,000 clones listed, 92% were seen once. The V gene's germline CDR1 is SGDLS and CDR2 YYNGEE. Between the trimmed V and J ends, which lost 3 bases and 5 bases, there was a span of 17 bases. The CDR3 spans 16 residues. Sequences were derived from CD4+ or CD8+ T cells sorted from blood, sampled in a trial of the OX40 agonist ivuxolimab. The chain recombines TRBV9 with TRBJ2-2; no definite D call. The receptor's source is an adult with an advanced solid tumor such as melanoma, head and neck, liver or kidney cancer. This CDR3 is CASSAKRAATTGELFF. The CDR3 bases are TGTGCCAGCAGCGCTAAACGGGCAGCTACTACCGGGGAGCTGTTTTTT.